The following is a TCR beta chain sequence with its context. This receptor's antigen is unknown. No per-base quality is available; no much larger clone lies one base away. This record comes from a study of identical twins (dated by TCRdb to the mid-2010s). In terms of the full investigation: To test whether fetal clonotypes persist, this study deep-sequenced TCR alpha and beta repertoires from monozygotic twins, from unrelated adults of various ages, and from cord blood. Replicate twin experiments were performed at different times using different library preparation protocols to rule out contamination.

Every donor in the study was a healthy Caucasian. Three unrelated non-twin adults were also sequenced: a male aged 18 to 30, a male aged 50 to 60 and a female aged 50 to 60. Miltenyi CD45RO+ enrichment and human naive T-cell isolation kits were used to isolate memory (CD45RO+) and naive T cells from PBMC. Results and caveats for the whole study, not just this receptor: Fewer insertions were carried by abundant cord blood beta clonotypes, a similar but weaker trend appeared in young adult naive repertoires, and no such trend appeared in memory repertoires. Because the same donors could not be followed over many years, the conclusions depended on cross-sectional statistical analysis. Invariant T cells such as MAIT and iNKT could partly confound zero-insertion analyses, though diverse VJ usage argued against this for most clonotypes. The excess sharing between twins in beta out-of-frame sequences was weaker because fewer shared sequences reduced the signal-to-noise ratio. In monozygotic twins, recombination models systematically underestimated out-of-frame TCR alpha sharing, but the models matched the sharing seen between unrelated individuals. Compared with coincidental sharing between unrelated individuals, out-of-frame TCR alpha sequences shared between twins showed an excess of sequences with low generation probability.

Receptors were amplified or captured by 5' RACE. Reads for this sample came from an Illumina HiSeq 2000. A universal primer binding site was added through template switching, and the final cDNA carried a unique molecular identifier so that TCR cDNA molecules could be counted accurately. First-strand cDNA for TCR alpha and beta chains was synthesized from specific primers in the conserved constant-segment region. To control for contamination, every cDNA library carried two barcodes: a SMART-Mk sample barcode plus Illumina barcodes. Two successive PCR steps introduced TruSeq adapter sequences along with Illumina sample barcodes. TCR alpha and beta cDNA libraries were sequenced on the Illumina HiSeq platform with custom primers. The authors' analysis ran thus. MiGEC was used to process raw reads and extract unique molecular identifiers, and MiXCR was used to find CDR3 positions. For each individual, recombination models were inferred using an EM algorithm with the repgenHMM and IGoR tools. Shared clonotypes were analyzed with the tcR package in R, and sharing was normalized by the product of cloneset sizes. Out-of-frame nonproductive sequences were analyzed to study raw recombination free of thymic and clonal selection effects. The public reads were quality trimmed at Q25 with fastp and then assembled into clones with MiXCR by TCRdb, keeping productive beta chains. Every CDR3 protein is listed once, alongside the most common genes and DNA of its rows. TCRdb, not the authors, supplied the V and J calls. This sample is represented by approximately 670,000 distinct CDR3 sequences; 6% to 6.5% of them were singletons. Around 2% of the sample rests with the top ten.

The sequencing input was naive T cells sorted from blood. The label giving this sample's cell subset or site can be read as: cells isolated with a human naive T-cell isolation kit. The receptor's source is a man younger than 35 in good health.

The CDR3 region: CASSTPGPYGEQYF. The nucleotide sequence is TGTGCCAGCAGTACCCCAGGACCTTACGGCGAGCAGTACTTC. Recombination linked TRBV6-1 to TRBJ2-7, with no D gene named confidently. The germline V gene gives CDR1 as MNHNS and CDR2 as SASEGT. From the cysteine through the phenylalanine, the CDR3 covers 14 amino acids. Only CDR3 DNA is held: 42 bases, read in frame from base 1. The V and J ends are trimmed by 5 bases and 6 bases, leaving 17 bases between them.